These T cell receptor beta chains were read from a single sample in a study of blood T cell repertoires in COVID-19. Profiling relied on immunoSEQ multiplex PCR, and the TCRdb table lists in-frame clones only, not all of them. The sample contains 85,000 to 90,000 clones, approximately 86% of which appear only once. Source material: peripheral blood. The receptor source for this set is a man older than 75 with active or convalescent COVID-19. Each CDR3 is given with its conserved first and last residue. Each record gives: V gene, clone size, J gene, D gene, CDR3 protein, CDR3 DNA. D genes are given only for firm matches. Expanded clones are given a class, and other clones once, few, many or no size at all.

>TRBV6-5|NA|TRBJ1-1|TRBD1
CASSPTGGRVEAFF
TGTGCCAGCAGTCCGACAGGGGGTAGGGTTGAAGCTTTCTTT
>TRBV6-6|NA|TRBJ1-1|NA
CASSYSLQVNTEAFF
TGTGCCAGCAGTTACTCCTTACAGGTGAACACTGAAGCTTTCTTT
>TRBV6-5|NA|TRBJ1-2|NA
CASSPTANYGYTF
TGTGCCAGCAGCCCGACAGCTAACTATGGCTACACCTTC
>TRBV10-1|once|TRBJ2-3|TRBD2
CASSGNIVLAGAPDTQYF
TGCGCCAGCAGTGGGAATATTGTGCTAGCGGGAGCCCCAGATACGCAGTATTTT
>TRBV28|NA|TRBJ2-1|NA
CASSLARGEQFF
TGTGCCAGCAGTTTAGCGCGGGGTGAGCAGTTCTTC
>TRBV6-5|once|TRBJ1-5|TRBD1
CASSPDRGNQPQHF
TGTGCCAGCAGCCCGGACAGGGGGAATCAGCCCCAGCATTTT
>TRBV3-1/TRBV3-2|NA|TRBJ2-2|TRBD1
CASSQAMGQAHTGELFF
TGTGCCAGCAGCCAAGCGATGGGACAGGCTCACACCGGGGAGCTGTTTTTT
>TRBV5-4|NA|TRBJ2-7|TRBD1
CASNRDSTYEQYF
TGTGCCAGCAACCGGGACAGCACCTACGAGCAGTACTTC
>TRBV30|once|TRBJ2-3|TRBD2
CAWIPLRASGREDTQYF
TGTGCCTGGATACCTCTCCGGGCTAGCGGAAGGGAAGATACGCAGTATTTT
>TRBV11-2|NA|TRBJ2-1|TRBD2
CASSRGVSYNEQFF
TGTGCCAGCAGCCGGGGGGTTTCCTACAATGAGCAGTTCTTC
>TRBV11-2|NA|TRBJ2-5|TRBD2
CASSSGLAGGLETQYF
TGTGCCAGCAGCTCGGGACTAGCGGGAGGTTTAGAGACCCAGTACTTC
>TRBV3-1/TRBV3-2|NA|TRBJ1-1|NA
CASSQRASGTEAFF
TGTGCCAGCAGCCAGCGGGCGTCGGGCACTGAAGCTTTCTTT
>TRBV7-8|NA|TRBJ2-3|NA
CASSLDLAQYF
TGTGCCAGCAGCTTAGACCTAGCGCAGTATTTT
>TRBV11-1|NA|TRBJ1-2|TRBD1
CASSRRTGDGYTF
TGTGCCAGCAGCCGAAGGACAGGGGATGGCTACACCTTC
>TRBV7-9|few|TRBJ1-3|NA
CASSSAGPSGNTIYF
TGTGCCAGCAGCTCGGCAGGGCCCTCTGGAAACACCATATATTTT
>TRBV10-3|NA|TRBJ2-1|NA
CAISPRGGTTYNEQFF
TGTGCCATCAGCCCTAGGGGGGGCACGACCTACAATGAGCAGTTCTTC
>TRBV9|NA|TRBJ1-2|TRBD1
CASNKPGQGTNYGYTF
TGTGCCAGCAACAAACCGGGACAGGGAACTAACTATGGCTACACCTTC
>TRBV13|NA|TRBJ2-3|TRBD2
CASSLVRAGDPQAQYF
TGTGCCAGCAGCTTAGTTAGAGCGGGAGACCCACAAGCGCAGTATTTT
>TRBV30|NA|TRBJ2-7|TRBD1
CAFGRDRGGEQYF
TGTGCCTTTGGCCGGGACAGGGGTGGAGAGCAGTACTTC
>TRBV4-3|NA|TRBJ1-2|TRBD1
CASSPGQGATSSYGYTF
TGCGCCAGCAGCCCCGGACAGGGGGCTACTTCGAGCTATGGCTACACCTTC
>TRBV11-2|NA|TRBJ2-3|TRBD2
CASSFRLAGGRRYTDTQYF
TGTGCCAGCAGCTTTAGGCTAGCGGGAGGACGAAGGTACACAGATACGCAGTATTTT
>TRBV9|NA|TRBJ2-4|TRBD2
CASSESGSGSKNIQYF
TGTGCCAGCAGCGAAAGCGGGAGTGGGTCCAAAAACATTCAGTACTTC
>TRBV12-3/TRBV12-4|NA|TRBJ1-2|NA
CASGGNIYGYTF
TGTGCCTCCGGGGGGAACATCTATGGCTACACCTTC
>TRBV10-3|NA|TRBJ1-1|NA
CAISDTANTEAFF
TGTGCCATCAGTGATACTGCTAACACTGAAGCTTTCTTT
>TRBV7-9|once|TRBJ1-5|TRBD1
CASRTDRRNQPQHF
TGTGCCAGCAGGACGGACAGGAGGAATCAGCCCCAGCATTTT
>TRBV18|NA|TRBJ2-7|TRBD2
CASSPGTSGSGYEQYF
TGTGCCAGCTCACCAGGGACTAGCGGGAGTGGGTACGAGCAGTACTTC
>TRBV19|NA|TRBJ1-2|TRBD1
CASSKRQGGNGYTF
TGTGCCAGTAGTAAGAGACAGGGCGGTAATGGCTACACCTTC
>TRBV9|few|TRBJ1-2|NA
CASSREGGYRGYTF
TGTGCCAGCAGCCGTGAGGGAGGGTATCGCGGCTACACCTTC
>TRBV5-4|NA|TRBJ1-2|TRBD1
CASSIGQGAEGYTF
TGTGCCAGCAGCATCGGACAGGGGGCTGAAGGCTACACCTTC
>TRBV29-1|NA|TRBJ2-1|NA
CSVNRQGGNEQFF
TGCAGCGTTAACCGTCAGGGCGGAAATGAGCAGTTCTTC
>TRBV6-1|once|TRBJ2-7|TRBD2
CASSVGWGDYGFYEQYF
TGTGCCAGCAGTGTCGGTTGGGGGGACTACGGGTTCTACGAGCAGTACTTC
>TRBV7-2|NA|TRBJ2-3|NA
CASSRQVADTQYF
TGTGCCAGCAGCCGCCAGGTGGCAGATACGCAGTATTTT
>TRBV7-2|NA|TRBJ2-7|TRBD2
CASSGLPGLVEDEQYF
TGTGCCAGCAGCGGCCTCCCGGGACTAGTTGAGGACGAGCAGTACTTC
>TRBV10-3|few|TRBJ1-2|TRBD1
CAARSDRGQGYTF
TGTGCCGCAAGGTCCGACAGGGGGCAAGGCTACACCTTC
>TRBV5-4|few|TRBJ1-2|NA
CASSQDSDYGYTF
TGTGCCAGCAGCCAGGACAGTGACTATGGCTACACCTTC
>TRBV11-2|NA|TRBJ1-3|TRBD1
CASSFSTGGNTIYF
TGTGCCAGCAGCTTCTCGACAGGGGGAAACACCATATATTTT
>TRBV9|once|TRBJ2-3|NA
CASSVGSDRTDTQYF
TGTGCCAGCAGCGTAGGGTCAGATCGCACAGATACGCAGTATTTT
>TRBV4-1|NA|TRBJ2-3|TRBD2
CASGPSGRQDTQYF
TGCGCCAGCGGCCCTAGCGGGAGGCAAGATACGCAGTATTTT
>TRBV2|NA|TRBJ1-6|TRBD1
CASSRDRANSPLHF
TGTGCCAGCAGCCGGGACAGAGCTAATTCACCCCTCCACTTT
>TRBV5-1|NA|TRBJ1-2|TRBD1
CASSLAGQPNYGYTF
TGCGCCAGCAGCTTGGCGGGACAGCCTAACTATGGCTACACCTTC
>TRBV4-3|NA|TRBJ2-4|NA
CASSQGTSGGVNIQYF
TGCGCCAGCAGCCAGGGGACCAGTGGAGGGGTGAACATTCAGTACTTC
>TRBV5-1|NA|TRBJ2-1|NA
CASSLDTRYNEQFF
TGCGCCAGCAGCTTGGACACTAGATACAATGAGCAGTTCTTC
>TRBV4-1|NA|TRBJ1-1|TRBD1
CASSLAITQGVGTEAFF
TGCGCCAGCAGCCTCGCGATAACACAGGGGGTAGGTACTGAAGCTTTCTTT
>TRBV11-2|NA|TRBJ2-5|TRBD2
CASSPALAGDKTQYF
TGTGCCAGCAGCCCGGCCCTAGCGGGAGATAAGACCCAGTACTTC
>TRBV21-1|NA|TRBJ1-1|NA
CASRLSIATQFTEAFF
TGTGCCAGCAGATTAAGCATAGCTACACAATTCACTGAAGCTTTCTTT
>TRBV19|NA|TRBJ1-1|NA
CASSIETGGAFF
TGTGCCAGTAGTATCGAGACAGGCGGTGCTTTCTTT
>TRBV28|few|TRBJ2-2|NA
CASVNGGLGTGELFF
TGTGCCAGCGTAAACGGGGGTCTCGGCACCGGGGAGCTGTTTTTT
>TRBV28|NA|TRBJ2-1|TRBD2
CASRSGGRAGNEQFF
TGTGCCAGCAGGTCCGGGGGGAGGGCCGGGAATGAGCAGTTCTTC
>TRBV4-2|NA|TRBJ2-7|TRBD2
CASSQEVLAGGGEQYF
TGTGCCAGCAGCCAAGAAGTCCTAGCGGGAGGAGGGGAGCAGTACTTC
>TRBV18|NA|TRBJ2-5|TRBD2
CASSPLLANQETQYF
TGTGCCAGCTCACCATTACTAGCGAACCAAGAGACCCAGTACTTC
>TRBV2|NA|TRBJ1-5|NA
CASSIGGQSNQPQHF
TGTGCCAGCAGTATCGGGGGGCAGAGCAATCAGCCCCAGCATTTT